Presented here are 10 T cell receptor beta chains from one specimen sequenced in a study of blood T cell repertoires in COVID-19. Libraries were prepared by immunoSEQ multiplex PCR; TCRdb keeps only in-frame clonotypes and omits some of them. The table shows about 81,000 clones, with around 80% occurring only once. Sequenced sample: peripheral blood. Receptors originate from a human donor in a cohort sampled during active COVID-19.

The chain has TRBV29-1 and TRBJ1-1; TRBD1 matches at 8 bases. With 3 bases clipped from V and 4 bases from J, the junction kept 7 bases outside the gene matches. Germline CDR1 reads SQVTM; CDR2 reads ANQGSEA. The CDR3 has 14 residues. In nucleotides, the CDR3 is TGCAGCGTTGATCCCGCAGGGGGCGGCACTGAAGCTTTCTTT. Protein sequence: CSVDPAGGGTEAFF.

The chain uses TRBV7-2 and TRBJ2-5; 8 bases are a match to TRBD2. Germline trimming cut 5 bases from V and 6 bases from J; bases unmatched to any gene: 14. The germline V gene has CDR1 SGHTA and CDR2 FQGNSA. This CDR3 is 16 amino acids long. The CDR3 is CASSGGTREGYKTQYF. DNA for the CDR3: TGTGCCAGCAGCGGAGGGACTAGAGAGGGGTACAAGACCCAGTACTTC.

This clone was detected only once. The chain recombines TRBV5-1 with TRBJ2-2; perhaps TRBD2 as D (6 bases). Germline CDR1 and CDR2: SGHRS and YFSETQ. V was cut by 6 bases and J by 0 bases, with 18 bases left in between. The CDR3 is 17 amino acids. For the CDR3, the DNA is TGCGCCAGCAAATACTTCGGCGGGAACGCGAACACCGGGGAGCTGTTTTTT. It encodes CASKYFGGNANTGELFF. The full variable domain, in which reference TRBV5-1 and TRBJ2-2 provide the parts outside the CDR3, is KAGVTQTPRYLIKTRGQQVTLSCSPISGHRSVSWYQQTPGQGLQFLFEYFSETQRNKGNFPGRFSGRQFSNSRSEMNVSTLELGDSALYLCASKYFGGNANTGELFFGEGSRLTVL.

Comment on this clone: Other nucleotide sequences in the sample specify the same CDR3. The chain couples TRBV7-2 to TRBJ2-3, with 12 bases identical to TRBD2. The CDR3 has 16 residues. Per the germline V gene, CDR1 is SGHTA and CDR2 is FQGNSA. Germline trimming cut 3 bases from V and 1 base from J; bases unmatched to any gene: 2. CDR3 in amino acids: CASSLRLAGGTDTQYF. In DNA form, the CDR3 reads TGTGCCAGCAGCTTGAGACTAGCGGGGGGCACAGATACGCAGTATTTT. Supplemented by reference TRBV7-2 and TRBJ2-3, the full variable domain reads GAGVSQSPSNKVTEKGKDVELRCDPISGHTALYWYRQSLGQGLEFLIYFQGNSAPDKSGLPSDRFSAERTGGSVSTLTIQRTQQEDSAVYLCASSLRLAGGTDTQYFGPGTRLTVL.

This clone was recorded only once. The chain joins TRBV9 to TRBJ2-1; 9 positions match TRBD1. CDR1 is SGDLS and CDR2 is YYNGEE in the germline V gene. This CDR3 region has 15 residues. V lost 4 bases, J lost 2 bases, and 4 bases stayed unmatched. The CDR3 DNA follows: TGTGCCAGCAGCACAAGGACAGGGGCCTACAATGAGCAGTTCTTC. Its translation is CASSTRTGAYNEQFF.

This chain connects TRBV6-5 to TRBJ1-4; D not certain. V was pared by 6 bases and J by 4 bases, with 15 bases between. CDR3 length: 15 residues. Per the germline V gene, CDR1 is MNHEY and CDR2 is SVGAGI. Here the CDR3 reads CASRRLLHFNEKLFF. The CDR3 DNA follows: TGTGCCAGCAGACGTCTACTACACTTTAATGAAAAACTGTTTTTT.

The CDR3 coding sequence is TGTGCCAGCAGTTTATGGGGGCCTGGAAACACCATATATTTT. Its translation: CASSLWGPGNTIYF. The chain joins TRBV27 to TRBJ1-3; possibly TRBD1 for D (6 bases). This CDR3 comprises 14 residues. V was pared by 1 base and J by 2 bases, with 6 bases between. Germline CDR1 and CDR2: MNHEY and SMNVEV (reference sequence).

CDR3 DNA sequence: TGTGCCAGCAGTTTTTATGGAAACACCATATATTTT. Its translation is CASSFYGNTIYF. The V gene is TRBV28, the J gene TRBJ1-3; D call uncertain. Germline CDR1 MDHEN, CDR2 SYDVKM. This CDR3 comprises 12 residues. Trimming removed 3 bases from V and 3 bases from J, with 3 bases in between.

This clone was observed once. The rearrangement joins TRBV4-2 to TRBJ1-2; perhaps TRBD1 as D (5 bases). CDR1 is LGHNA and CDR2 is YNFKEQ in the germline V gene. This CDR3 is 14 amino acids long. V gave up 5 bases and J gave up 2 bases, with 12 bases separating them. The CDR3 sequence: CASSGAGPNYGYTF. Here the CDR3 DNA reads TGTGCCAGCAGCGGTGCAGGGCCAAACTATGGCTACACCTTC.

This clone was seen more than once but under ten times. This chain connects TRBV9 to TRBJ1-1, with 9 bases lining up with TRBD1. Germline V gene data show CDR1 as SGDLS and CDR2 as YYNGEE. The CDR3 runs 15 residues. Trimming cost V 1 base and J 4 bases; bases outside gene matches: 5. CDR3 nucleotide sequence: TGTGCCAGCAGCGTATCCGGGACAGGGACCACTGAAGCTTTCTTT. Residues: CASSVSGTGTTEAFF.